This T cell receptor beta chain is from a study of blood T cell repertoires in COVID-19. Study summary: There were acute and convalescent COVID-19 samples, and they came from the United States, Italy and Spain. Sample material is recorded as cDNA or gDNA derived from T cells, B-cell-depleted T cells, or PBMCs.

The CDR3 totals 16 residues. Germline CDR1 SGHKS, CDR2 YYEKEE (reference sequence). V was shortened by 0 bases and J by 3 bases, with 13 bases between the two germline ends. Per the study methods: Using reference gene primer amplification, nucleated cell counts were estimated. Clones were sequenced by immunoSEQ multiplex PCR, and TCRdb holds only the in-frame ones, with some missing. V, J and clone size are those of that table, while D and trimming were read from the DNA. The table records about 80,000 clones, about four fifths of them present only once. Sequencing was carried out using peripheral blood. The chain employs TRBV5-5 and TRBJ1-3; D is uncertain. This TCR derives from a woman in her seventies with acute or convalescent COVID-19. This chain's CDR3 is CASSLDWQVNGNTIYF. The CDR3 bases are TGTGCCAGCAGCTTGGATTGGCAGGTTAATGGAAACACCATATATTTT.